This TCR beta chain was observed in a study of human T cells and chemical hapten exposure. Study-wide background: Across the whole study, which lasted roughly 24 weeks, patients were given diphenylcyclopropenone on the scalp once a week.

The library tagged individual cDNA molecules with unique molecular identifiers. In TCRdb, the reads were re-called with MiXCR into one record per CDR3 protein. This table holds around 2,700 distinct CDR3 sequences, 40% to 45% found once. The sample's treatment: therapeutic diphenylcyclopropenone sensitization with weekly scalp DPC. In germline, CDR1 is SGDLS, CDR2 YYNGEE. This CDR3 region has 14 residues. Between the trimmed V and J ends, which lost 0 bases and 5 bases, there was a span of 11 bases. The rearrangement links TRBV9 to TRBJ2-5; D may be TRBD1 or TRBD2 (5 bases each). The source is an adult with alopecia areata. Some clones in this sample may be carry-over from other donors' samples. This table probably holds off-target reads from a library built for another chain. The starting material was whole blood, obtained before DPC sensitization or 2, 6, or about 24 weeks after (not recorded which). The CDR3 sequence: CASSVGGSGETQYF. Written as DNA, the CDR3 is TGTGCCAGCAGCGTAGGGGGGTCCGGTGAGACCCAGTACTTC.